This T cell receptor (beta chain) is drawn from a study of blood T cells in healthy people across ages. Worth noting for this clonotype: Its target is unknown.

The use of a sample-barcoded 5' primer and a J-beta primer mix characterized a second PCR of roughly 7 to 11 cycles. In TCRdb, the 5' RACE reads were re-called with MiXCR into one record per CDR3 protein. The sample holds over a million distinct CDR3 sequences, 42% seen once. The germline CDR1 and CDR2 sequences are DFQATT and SNEGSKA (reference sequence). Deletions cut 1 base from V and 8 bases from J, with 11 bases between. This CDR3 has 12 amino acids. Study conclusions and caveats: Samples with more naive T cells showed higher observed beta diversity.

Sequencing input: blood. The TCR originated in a woman aged 18-29 years in good health. V usage is TRBV20-1 and J usage is TRBJ1-2; D is unclear. The CDR3 DNA follows: TGCAGTGCTAGAGTGACCGGTGGGGGCTACACCTTC. This sequence encodes CSARVTGGGYTF.